The TCR beta chain under discussion was sequenced for a study of T-cell memory formation after mild COVID-19. Overall study results and limits: In second-wave clones peaking day 37, SARS-CoV-2 specificity remained unconfirmed. CD4+ contracting clones lay mainly in CM and EM, CD8+ ones in EMRA.

Deletions cut 3 bases from V and 10 bases from J, with 19 bases between. Germline CDR1 reads GTSNPN; CDR2 reads SVGIG (reference sequence). CDR3 length equals 14 residues. TCRdb independently ran MiXCR on the 5' RACE reads; one entry per CDR3 protein. The sample consists of 400,000 or so distinct CDR3 sequences, 15% to 25% of them appearing once. This clonotype was seen just once. The antigen remains unidentified. This clonotype originated in an adult woman who had mild COVID-19 (a few samples of this study predate the infection). Cell type and time point are not known. The chain carries TRBV30 and TRBJ1-5; the D is unclear. Sample: PBMCs or a T cell subset sorted from them (not recorded which). The CDR3 coding sequence is TGTGCCTGGAGGCCGGGAGGTCGTTCGGGACCCCAGCATTTT. Amino acids: CAWRPGGRSGPQHF.